A single sample gave rise to the 20 T cell receptor beta chains below, sequenced in a study of blood T cell repertoires in COVID-19. Sequenced by immunoSEQ multiplex PCR; TCRdb stores in-frame clones only, minus some. In the table there are more than 95,000 clones, roughly four fifths of which are singletons. The material sequenced was peripheral blood. The receptor source for this set is a man in his 60s with acute or convalescent COVID-19.

This clone was observed once. This sequence joins TRBV27 and TRBJ2-7, with a tentative D call TRBD1 (5 bases). Trimming removed 6 bases from V and 0 bases from J, with 15 bases in between. CDR3 length equals 15 residues. Germline V lookup: CDR1 MNHEY, CDR2 SMNVEV (reference sequence). The CDR3: CASRPRGGGSYEQYF. CDR3 sequence (DNA): TGTGCCAGCAGACCAAGGGGCGGCGGCTCCTACGAGCAGTACTTC.

This chain joins TRBV10-3 and TRBJ1-6; tentatively, D is TRBD1 (5 bases). The germline CDR1 and CDR2 sequences are ENHRY and SYGVKD. The CDR3 totals 14 residues. Trimming stripped 7 bases from V and 5 bases from J, with 12 bases between. CDR3 DNA sequence: TGTGCCATCACTGACAGTTATGATAATTCACCCCTCCACTTT. As protein: CAITDSYDNSPLHF.

The gene calls are TRBV30 and TRBJ2-7; D is unclear. V was shortened by 0 bases and J by 2 bases, with 11 bases between the two germline ends. CDR1 and CDR2 (germline): GTSNPN, SVGIG (reference sequence). The CDR3 has 14 amino acids. Written as DNA, the CDR3 is TGTGCCTGGAGTGTGTCGAGGCGCACCTACGAGCAGTACTTC. Amino acid sequence: CAWSVSRRTYEQYF.

This rearrangement joins TRBV9 to TRBJ1-2, with D tentatively TRBD1 (5 bases). This CDR3 is 13 amino acids long. V was pared by 0 bases and J by 8 bases, with 11 bases between. Germline V gives CDR1 SGDLS, CDR2 YYNGEE. In DNA form, the CDR3 reads TGTGCCAGCAGCGTAGTACAGGCGGGGGGCTACACCTTC. Encoded protein: CASSVVQAGGYTF.

V gene TRBV28 combines with J gene TRBJ2-4, with TRBD1 matching 8 bases. V shed 2 bases, J shed 6 bases, and the junction held 6 bases outside the gene matches. Germline CDR1 is MDHEN and CDR2 is SYDVKM. This CDR3 has 15 amino acids. CDR3 sequence: CASSLPTGAGNIQYF. The CDR3 DNA is TGTGCCAGCAGTTTACCGACAGGGGCTGGAAACATTCAGTACTTC.

The chain couples TRBV7-8 to TRBJ1-1; tentative D call: TRBD1 (6 bases). The CDR3 is 13 amino acids. Germline-derived CDR1 and CDR2 are SGHVS and FQNEAQ. Trimming stripped 4 bases from V and 4 bases from J, with 10 bases between. The DNA for the CDR3 is TGTGCCAGCAGCTGGACAGTTCTCACTGAAGCTTTCTTT. Protein product: CASSWTVLTEAFF.

The V and J genes are TRBV3-1 (or the pseudogene TRBV3-2) and TRBJ1-2; no definite D call. The ends were cut back, 1 base at V and 8 bases at J, with 20 bases in the middle. The germline gives CDR1 LGHDT, CDR2 YNNKEL (reference sequence). The CDR3 extends over 16 amino acids. DNA for the CDR3: TGTGCCAGCAGCCAAGGCGACGGGGATAGAGTATGGGGCTACACCTTC. Encoded protein: CASSQGDGDRVWGYTF.

The V call is TRBV30, the J call TRBJ1-1; TRBD1 might be the D (5 bases). Trimming took off 0 bases at V and 6 bases at J, with 11 bases between the two ends. The CDR3 loop spans 13 amino acids. The V gene's germline CDR1 is GTSNPN and CDR2 SVGIG (reference sequence). In nucleotides, the CDR3 is TGTGCCTGGAGTGTACAGCGGGGCGCTGAAGCTTTCTTT. Translated: CAWSVQRGAEAFF.

The CDR3 here is CASSLQGNEQYF. Here the CDR3 DNA reads TGCGCCAGCAGCTTACAGGGAAACGAGCAGTACTTC. The V call is TRBV5-1, the J call TRBJ2-7; the D gene is possibly TRBD1 (6 bases). CDR3 length: 12 amino acids. V lost 2 bases and J lost 5, with 8 bases in between. Looked up from germline, CDR1 is SGHRS and CDR2 is YFSETQ.

The rearrangement uses TRBV18 and TRBJ1-2, with D possibly being TRBD1 (6 bases). Germline assignment: CDR1 KGHSH and CDR2 LQKENI. The V end lost 6 bases, the J end lost 3 bases, and 14 bases lay between the germline ends. CDR3 length: 14 amino acids. The CDR3 spells CASSERQDHYGYTF. The DNA of the CDR3 is TGTGCCAGCTCGGAGAGACAGGATCACTATGGCTACACCTTC. The full variable domain, completed using reference TRBV18 and TRBJ1-2, is NAGVMQNPRHLVRRRGQEARLRCSPMKGHSHVYWYRQLPEEGLKFMVYLQKENIIDESGMPKERFSAEFPKEGPSILRIQQVVRGDSAAYFCASSERQDHYGYTFGSGTRLTVV.

The rearrangement uses TRBV19 and TRBJ2-1; TRBD2 agrees at 11 bases. The V and J ends lost 4 bases and 6 bases, in that order; junction bases with no gene match: 2. Germline CDR1 reads LNHDA; CDR2 reads SQIVND (reference sequence). The CDR3 is made up of 14 amino acids. The CDR3 DNA sequence: TGTGCCAGTAGTAGGCTAGCGGGAGGCAATGAGCAGTTCTTC. Protein: CASSRLAGGNEQFF.

This chain links TRBV14 with TRBJ1-2; 7 bases map to TRBD1. J was trimmed by 3 bases and V by 2 bases; bases with no gene match: 9. The CDR3 loop spans 16 amino acids. The germline V gene has CDR1 SGHDN and CDR2 FVKESK. As DNA, the CDR3 is TGTGCCAGCAGCCAAAAGGGGGCCGCTCAGGACTATGGCTACACCTTC. Its protein product is CASSQKGAAQDYGYTF.

The chain uses TRBV24-1 and TRBJ2-5; D not certain. Germline CDR1 reads KGHDR; CDR2 reads SFDVKD. The CDR3 extends over 13 amino acids. V was trimmed by 2 bases and J by 4 bases, leaving 7 bases between them. As DNA, the CDR3 is TGTGCCACCAGTGATTCTTCGGGAGAGACCCAGTACTTC. It specifies CATSDSSGETQYF.

The rearrangement uses TRBV19 and TRBJ2-3; 15 bases are a match to TRBD2. V shed 3 bases, J shed 6 bases, and the junction held 13 bases outside the gene matches. CDR1 is LNHDA and CDR2 is SQIVND in the germline V gene (reference sequence). CDR3 length: 19 amino acids. In nucleotides, the CDR3 is TGTGCCAGTAGTATGACAGCCCGGACTAGCGGGAGGGCCTTTGATACGCAGTATTTT. Translation: CASSMTARTSGRAFDTQYF.

CDR3 region: CSAGTENTEAFF. CDR3 DNA: TGCAGCGCTGGGACAGAGAACACTGAAGCTTTCTTT. The V and J genes are TRBV29-1 and TRBJ1-1; 7 nucleotides line up with TRBD1. V lost 7 bases to trimming and J lost 1 base; unmatched junction nucleotides: 3. Germline CDR1 reads SQVTM; CDR2 reads ANQGSEA. There are 12 residues in the CDR3. Using reference TRBV29-1 and TRBJ1-1 for the parts outside the CDR3, the full variable domain is SAVISQKPSRDICQRGTSLTIQCQVDSQVTMMFWYRQQPGQSLTLIATANQGSEATYESGFVIDKFPISRPNLTFSTLTVSNMSPEDSSIYLCSAGTENTEAFFGQGTRLTVV.

This chain connects TRBV5-4 to TRBJ1-4; TRBD1 aligns across 9 bases. From germline, CDR1 is SGHNT and CDR2 YYREEE (reference sequence). With V trimmed by 5 bases and J by 6 bases, 5 bases remained unmatched. The CDR3 runs to 14 residues. CDR3: CASSSRDRDEKLFF. Here the CDR3 DNA reads TGTGCCAGCAGTTCTCGGGACAGGGATGAAAAACTGTTTTTT.

V is TRBV4-2 and J is TRBJ1-4; 7 bases align to TRBD1. Germline lookup yields CDR1 LGHNA and CDR2 YNFKEQ. The V gene end was trimmed by 4 bases and the J gene end by 0 bases; junction bases not matched to a gene: 5. The CDR3 loop spans 16 amino acids. The CDR3 sequence is CASSRDRFSTNEKLFF. Written as DNA, the CDR3 is TGTGCCAGCAGCCGGGACAGATTTTCAACTAATGAAAAACTGTTTTTT.

The V gene is TRBV19, the J gene TRBJ2-5; 9 bases map to TRBD2. Germline V CDR1 and CDR2: LNHDA, SQIVND (reference sequence). The V gene end was trimmed by 4 bases and the J gene end by 5 bases; junction bases not matched to a gene: 14. This CDR3 has 17 residues. The CDR3 sequence is CASSTPRVAGAGETQYF. CDR3 nucleotides: TGTGCCAGTAGTACCCCGAGGGTAGCGGGAGCGGGGGAGACCCAGTACTTC.

The V call is TRBV28, the J call TRBJ1-2; weak D call: TRBD1 (5 bases). This CDR3 has 15 residues. The V end lost 8 bases, the J end lost 6 bases, and 22 bases lay between the germline ends. The V gene's germline CDR1 is MDHEN and CDR2 SYDVKM. CDR3 bases: TGTGCCAGCTTACTCGAGGGGCGGGGGAGCAATGGCTACACCTTC. Its translation is CASLLEGRGSNGYTF.

The sample holds one count of this clone. This rearrangement joins TRBV7-9 to TRBJ1-2; 7 nucleotides line up with TRBD1. The V gene end was trimmed by 4 bases and the J gene end by 4 bases; junction bases not matched to a gene: 3. The CDR3 loop spans 13 amino acids. CDR1 is SEHNR, CDR2 FQNEAQ, per germline (reference sequence). The CDR3 protein is CASSSGDSYGYTF. The CDR3 DNA reads TGTGCCAGCAGCTCAGGGGACAGCTATGGCTACACCTTC.